This record covers a single T cell receptor beta chain. CDR3 size: 17 residues. J lost 5 bases, V lost 1 base, and 14 bases had no gene match. The germline CDR1 and CDR2 sequences are SGHNT and YENEEA. Clones were sequenced by immunoSEQ multiplex PCR, and TCRdb holds only the in-frame ones, with some missing. The table has roughly 120,000 clones, around 85% seen once; the top ten hold 2.5% to 3.5%. The data are from a study of blood T cell repertoires in COVID-19. This rearrangement joins TRBV11-3 to TRBJ2-7; 7 nucleotides match TRBD1. Material: peripheral blood. The sequence was obtained from a woman aged 80 or over with COVID-19, enrolled during active disease. The CDR3: CASSLARPMTGPHEQYF. CDR3 DNA: TGTGCCAGCAGCTTAGCCAGGCCCATGACAGGGCCCCACGAGCAGTACTTC.